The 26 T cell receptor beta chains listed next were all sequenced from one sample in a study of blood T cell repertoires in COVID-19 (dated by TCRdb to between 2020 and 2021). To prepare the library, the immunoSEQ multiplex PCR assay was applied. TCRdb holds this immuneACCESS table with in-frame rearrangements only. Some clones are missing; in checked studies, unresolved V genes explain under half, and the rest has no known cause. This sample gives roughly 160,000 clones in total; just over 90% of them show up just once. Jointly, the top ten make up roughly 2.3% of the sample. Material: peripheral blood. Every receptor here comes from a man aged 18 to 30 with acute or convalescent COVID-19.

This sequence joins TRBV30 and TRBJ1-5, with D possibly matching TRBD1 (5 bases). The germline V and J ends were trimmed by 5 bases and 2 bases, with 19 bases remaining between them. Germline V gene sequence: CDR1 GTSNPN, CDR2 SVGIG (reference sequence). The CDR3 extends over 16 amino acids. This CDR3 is CAWAPGVGEGNQPQHF. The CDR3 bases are TGTGCCTGGGCCCCCGGGGTAGGGGAGGGCAATCAGCCCCAGCATTTT. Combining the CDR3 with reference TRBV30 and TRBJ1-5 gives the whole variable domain SQTIHQWPATLVQPVGSPLSLECTVEGTSNPNLYWYRQAAGRGLQLLFYSVGIGQISSEVPQNLSASRPQDRQFILSSKKLLLSDSGFYLCAWAPGVGEGNQPQHFGDGTRLSIL.

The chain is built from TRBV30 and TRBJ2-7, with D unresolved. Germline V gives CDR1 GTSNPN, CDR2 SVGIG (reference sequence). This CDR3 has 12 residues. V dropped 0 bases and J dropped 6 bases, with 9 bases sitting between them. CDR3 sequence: CAWSVVRGEQYF. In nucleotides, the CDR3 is TGTGCCTGGAGTGTAGTCCGAGGCGAGCAGTACTTC.

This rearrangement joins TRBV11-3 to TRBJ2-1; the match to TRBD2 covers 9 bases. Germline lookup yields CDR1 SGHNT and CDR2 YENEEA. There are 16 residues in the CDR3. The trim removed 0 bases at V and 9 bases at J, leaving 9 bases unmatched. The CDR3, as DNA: TGTGCCAGCAGCTTAGATCAAGCGGGAGGATCAGGTGAGCAGTTCTTC. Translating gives CASSLDQAGGSGEQFF.

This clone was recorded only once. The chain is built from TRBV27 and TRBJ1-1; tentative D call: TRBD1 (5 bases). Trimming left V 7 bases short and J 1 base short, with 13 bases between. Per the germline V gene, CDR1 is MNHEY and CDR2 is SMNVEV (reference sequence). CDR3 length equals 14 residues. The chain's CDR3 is CASTPGRTNTEAFF. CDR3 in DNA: TGTGCCAGCACCCCAGGGCGGACGAACACTGAAGCTTTCTTT.

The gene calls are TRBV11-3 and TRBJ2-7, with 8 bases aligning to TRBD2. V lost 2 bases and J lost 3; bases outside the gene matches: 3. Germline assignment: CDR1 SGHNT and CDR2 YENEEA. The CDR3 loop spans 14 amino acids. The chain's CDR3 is CASSLRGGFYEQYF. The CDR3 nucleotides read TGTGCCAGCAGCTTACGGGGGGGATTCTACGAGCAGTACTTC.

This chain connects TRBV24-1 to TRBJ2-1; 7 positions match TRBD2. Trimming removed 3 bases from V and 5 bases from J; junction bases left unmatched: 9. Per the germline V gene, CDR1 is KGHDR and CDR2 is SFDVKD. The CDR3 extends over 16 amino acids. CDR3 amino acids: CATSDVPQRDNNEQFF. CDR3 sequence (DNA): TGTGCCACCAGTGATGTTCCACAGCGGGATAACAATGAGCAGTTCTTC.

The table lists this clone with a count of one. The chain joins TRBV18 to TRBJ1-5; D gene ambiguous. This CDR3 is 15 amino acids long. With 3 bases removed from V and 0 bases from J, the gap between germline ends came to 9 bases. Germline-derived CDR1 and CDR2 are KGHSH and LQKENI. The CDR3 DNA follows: TGTGCCAGCTCACCTAGTCCCTATAGCAATCAGCCCCAGCATTTT. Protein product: CASSPSPYSNQPQHF.

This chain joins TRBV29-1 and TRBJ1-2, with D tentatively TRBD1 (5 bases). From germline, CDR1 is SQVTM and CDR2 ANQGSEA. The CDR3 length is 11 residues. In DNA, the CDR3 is TGCAGTGGGGGGTGGTCCTATGGCTACACCTTC. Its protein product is CSGGWSYGYTF.

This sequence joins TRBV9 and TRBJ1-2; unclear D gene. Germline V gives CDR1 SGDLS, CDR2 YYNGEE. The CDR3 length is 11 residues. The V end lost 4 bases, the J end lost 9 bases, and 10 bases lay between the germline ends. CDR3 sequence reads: CASSQTSSYTF. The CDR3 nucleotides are TGTGCCAGCAGCCAAACCAGTAGCTACACCTTC. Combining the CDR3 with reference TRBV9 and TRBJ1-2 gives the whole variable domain DSGVTQTPKHLITATGQRVTLRCSPRSGDLSVYWYQQSLDQGLQFLIQYYNGEERAKGNILERFSAQQFPDLHSELNLSSLELGDSALYFCASSQTSSYTFGSGTRLTVV.

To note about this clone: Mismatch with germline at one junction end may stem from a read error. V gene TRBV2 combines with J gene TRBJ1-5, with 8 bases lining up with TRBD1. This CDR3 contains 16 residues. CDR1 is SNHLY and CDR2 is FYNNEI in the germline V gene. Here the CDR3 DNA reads TGTGCCAGCAGGGAAGACAGGGGCGCGGGCAATCAGCCCCAGCATTTT. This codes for CASREDRGAGNQPQHF.

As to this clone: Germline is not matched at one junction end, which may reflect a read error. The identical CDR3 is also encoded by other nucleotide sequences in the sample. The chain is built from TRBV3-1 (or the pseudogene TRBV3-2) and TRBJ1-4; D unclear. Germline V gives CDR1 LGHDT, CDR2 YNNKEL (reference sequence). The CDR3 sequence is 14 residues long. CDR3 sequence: CASSQGGFDEKLFF. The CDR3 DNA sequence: TGTGCCAGCAGTCAAGGAGGATTCGATGAAAAACTGTTTTTT.

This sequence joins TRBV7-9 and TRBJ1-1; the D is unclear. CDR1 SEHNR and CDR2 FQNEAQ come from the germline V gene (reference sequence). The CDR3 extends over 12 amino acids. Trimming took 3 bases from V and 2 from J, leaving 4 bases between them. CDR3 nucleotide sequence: TGTGCCAGCAGCTTCGGTAACACTGAAGCTTTCTTT. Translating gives CASSFGNTEAFF.

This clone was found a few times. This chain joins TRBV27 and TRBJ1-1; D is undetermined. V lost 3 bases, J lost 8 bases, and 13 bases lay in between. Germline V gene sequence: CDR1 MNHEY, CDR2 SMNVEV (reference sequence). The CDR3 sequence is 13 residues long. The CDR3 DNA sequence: TGTGCCAGCAGTTTGATCTCAGGCCAAGAAGCTTTCTTT. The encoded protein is CASSLISGQEAFF.

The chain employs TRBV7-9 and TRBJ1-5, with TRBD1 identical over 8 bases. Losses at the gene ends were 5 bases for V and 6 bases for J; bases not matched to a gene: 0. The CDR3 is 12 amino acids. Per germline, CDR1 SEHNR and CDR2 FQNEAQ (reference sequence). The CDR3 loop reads CASSTGGQPQHF. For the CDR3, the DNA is TGTGCCAGCAGCACAGGGGGTCAGCCCCAGCATTTT. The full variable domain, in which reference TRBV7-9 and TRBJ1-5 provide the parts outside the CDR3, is DTGVSQNPRHKITKRGQNVTFRCDPISEHNRLYWYRQTLGQGPEFLTYFQNEAQLEKSRLLSDRFSAERPKGSFSTLEIQRTEQGDSAMYLCASSTGGQPQHFGDGTRLSIL.

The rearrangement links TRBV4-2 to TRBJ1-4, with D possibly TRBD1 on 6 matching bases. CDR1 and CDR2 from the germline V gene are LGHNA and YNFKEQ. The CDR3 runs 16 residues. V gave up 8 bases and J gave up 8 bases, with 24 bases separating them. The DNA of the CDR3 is TGTGCCAGCTCTCATTCAAGCGGGGGCGCAGGGGAAAAACTGTTTTTT. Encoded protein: CASSHSSGGAGEKLFF.

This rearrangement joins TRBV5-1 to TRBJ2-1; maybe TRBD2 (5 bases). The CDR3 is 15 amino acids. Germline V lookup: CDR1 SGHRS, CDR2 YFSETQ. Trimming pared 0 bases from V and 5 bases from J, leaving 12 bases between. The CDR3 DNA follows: TGCGCCAGCAGCTTGGGAGGGAGTAATGACAATGAGCAGTTCTTC. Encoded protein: CASSLGGSNDNEQFF.

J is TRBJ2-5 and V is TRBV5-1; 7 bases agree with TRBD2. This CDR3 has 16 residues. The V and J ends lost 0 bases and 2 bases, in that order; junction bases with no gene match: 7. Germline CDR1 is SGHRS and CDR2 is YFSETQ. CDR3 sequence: CASSLVAGVRQETQYF. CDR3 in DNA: TGCGCCAGCAGCTTGGTGGCGGGAGTGAGGCAAGAGACCCAGTACTTC.

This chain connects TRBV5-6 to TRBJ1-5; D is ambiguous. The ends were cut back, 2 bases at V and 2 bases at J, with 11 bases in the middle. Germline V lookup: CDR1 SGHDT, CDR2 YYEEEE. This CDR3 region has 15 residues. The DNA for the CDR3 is TGTGCCAGCAGCTTCCAGGAGGCGGGCAATCAGCCCCAGCATTTT. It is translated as CASSFQEAGNQPQHF. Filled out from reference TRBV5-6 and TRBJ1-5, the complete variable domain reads DAGVTQSPTHLIKTRGQQVTLRCSPKSGHDTVSWYQQALGQGPQFIFQYYEEEERQRGNFPDRFSGHQFPNYSSELNVNALLLGDSALYLCASSFQEAGNQPQHFGDGTRLSIL.

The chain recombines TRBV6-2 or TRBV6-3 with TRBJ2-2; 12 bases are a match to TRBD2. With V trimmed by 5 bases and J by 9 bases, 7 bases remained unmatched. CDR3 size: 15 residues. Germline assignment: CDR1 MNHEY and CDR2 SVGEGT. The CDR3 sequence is CASSRWTSGTRELFF. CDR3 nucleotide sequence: TGTGCCAGCAGTCGATGGACTAGCGGGACTCGGGAGCTGTTTTTT.

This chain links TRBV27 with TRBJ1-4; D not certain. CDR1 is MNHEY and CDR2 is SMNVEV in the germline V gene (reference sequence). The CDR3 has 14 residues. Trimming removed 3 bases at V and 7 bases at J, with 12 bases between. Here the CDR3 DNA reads TGTGCCAGCAGTTTGGCAGTCTCAGGTGAAAAACTGTTTTTT. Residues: CASSLAVSGEKLFF. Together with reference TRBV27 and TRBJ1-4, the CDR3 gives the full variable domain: EAQVTQNPRYLITVTGKKLTVTCSQNMNHEYMSWYRQDPGLGLRQIYYSMNVEVTDKGDVPEGYKVSRKEKRNFPLILESPSPNQTSLYFCASSLAVSGEKLFFGSGTQLSVL.

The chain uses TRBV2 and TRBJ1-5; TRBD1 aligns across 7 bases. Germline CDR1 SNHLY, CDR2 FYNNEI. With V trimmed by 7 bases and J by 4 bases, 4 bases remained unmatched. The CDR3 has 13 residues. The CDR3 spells CASKGQQNQPQHF. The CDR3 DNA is TGTGCCAGCAAGGGACAGCAAAATCAGCCCCAGCATTTT.

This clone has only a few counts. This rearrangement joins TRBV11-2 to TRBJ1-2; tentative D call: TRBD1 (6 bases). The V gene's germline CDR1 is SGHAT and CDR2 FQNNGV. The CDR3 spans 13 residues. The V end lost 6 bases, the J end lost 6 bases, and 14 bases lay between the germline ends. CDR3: CASSLDRLNGYTF. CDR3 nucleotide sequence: TGTGCCAGCAGTCTAGACAGGTTAAATGGCTACACCTTC.

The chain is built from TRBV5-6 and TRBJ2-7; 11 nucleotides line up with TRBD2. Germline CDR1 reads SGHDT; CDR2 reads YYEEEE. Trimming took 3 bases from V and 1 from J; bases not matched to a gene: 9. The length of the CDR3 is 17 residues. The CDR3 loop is CASSSSFGTSGSYEQYF. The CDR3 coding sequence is TGTGCCAGCAGCTCGTCCTTCGGGACTAGCGGATCCTACGAGCAGTACTTC.

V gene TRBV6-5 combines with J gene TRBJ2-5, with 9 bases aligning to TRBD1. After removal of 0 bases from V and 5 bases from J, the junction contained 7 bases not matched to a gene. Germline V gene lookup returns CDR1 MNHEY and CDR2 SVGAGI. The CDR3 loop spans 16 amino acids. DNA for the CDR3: TGTGCCAGCAGTTACTCGGGTCTACAGGGGGCGGAGACCCAGTACTTC. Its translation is CASSYSGLQGAETQYF.

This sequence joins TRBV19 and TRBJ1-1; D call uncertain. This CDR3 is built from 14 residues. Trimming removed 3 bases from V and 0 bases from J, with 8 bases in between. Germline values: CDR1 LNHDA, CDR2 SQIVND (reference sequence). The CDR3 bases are TGTGCCAGTAGTATTACACCTTTGAACACTGAAGCTTTCTTT. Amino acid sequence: CASSITPLNTEAFF.

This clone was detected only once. CDR3 region: CASSPWTGNYGYTF. As DNA, the CDR3 is TGTGCCAGTAGCCCTTGGACAGGCAACTATGGCTACACCTTC. The chain is built from TRBV19 and TRBJ1-2; 7 nucleotides agree with TRBD1. V was pared by 6 bases and J by 2 bases, with 6 bases of the junction left unmatched. This CDR3 has 14 amino acids. Germline-derived CDR1 and CDR2 are LNHDA and SQIVND (reference sequence).